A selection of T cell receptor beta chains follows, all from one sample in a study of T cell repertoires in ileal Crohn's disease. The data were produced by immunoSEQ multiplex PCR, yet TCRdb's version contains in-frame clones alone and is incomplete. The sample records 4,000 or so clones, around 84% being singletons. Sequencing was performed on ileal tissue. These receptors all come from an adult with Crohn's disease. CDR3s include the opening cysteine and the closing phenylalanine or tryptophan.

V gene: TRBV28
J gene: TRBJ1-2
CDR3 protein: CASSYLGASGYTF

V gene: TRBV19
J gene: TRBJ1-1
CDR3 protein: CASSILENRAMNTEAFF

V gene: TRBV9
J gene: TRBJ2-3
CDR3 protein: CASSVMTADTQYF

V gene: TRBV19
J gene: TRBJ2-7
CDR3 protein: CASSGLAGYEQYF

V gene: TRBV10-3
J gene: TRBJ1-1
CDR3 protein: CAISRGVDTEAFF

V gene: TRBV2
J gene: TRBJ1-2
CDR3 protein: CASRGDSNYGYTF

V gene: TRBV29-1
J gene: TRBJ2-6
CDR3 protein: CSVAGTGTSGANVLTF

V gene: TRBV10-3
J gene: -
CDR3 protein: CAISEPGVASYEQYF

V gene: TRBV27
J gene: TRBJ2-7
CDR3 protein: CASSLDKDSIVYEQYF

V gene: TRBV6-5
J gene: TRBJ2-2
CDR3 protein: CASSRQGSGPGELFF

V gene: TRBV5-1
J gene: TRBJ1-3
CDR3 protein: CASSLGAGGNSGNTIYF

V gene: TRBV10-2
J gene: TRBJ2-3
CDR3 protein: CASSLLQGGSTDTQYF

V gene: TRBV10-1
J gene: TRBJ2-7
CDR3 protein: CASSESSRGKQYF

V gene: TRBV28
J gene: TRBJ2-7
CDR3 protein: CASRLDRASSYEQYF

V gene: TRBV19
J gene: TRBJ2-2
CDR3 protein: CASSPPVRDAGELFF

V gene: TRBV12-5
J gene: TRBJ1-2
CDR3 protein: CASGKYAERGLGGYTF

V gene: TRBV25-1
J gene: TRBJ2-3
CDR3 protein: CASSDSGTSGVTDTQYF

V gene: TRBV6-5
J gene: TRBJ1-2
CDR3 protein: CASSYSRGNYGYTF

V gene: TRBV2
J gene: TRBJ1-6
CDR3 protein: CASSEGGQGGSPLHF

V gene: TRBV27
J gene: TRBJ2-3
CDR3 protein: CASSSPGLGDTQYF

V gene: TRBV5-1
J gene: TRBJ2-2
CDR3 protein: CASSLGRSISTGELFF

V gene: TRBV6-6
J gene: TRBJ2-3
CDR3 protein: CASSYSPTEPVNF

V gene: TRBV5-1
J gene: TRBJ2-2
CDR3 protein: CASSHTTTRGSGELFF

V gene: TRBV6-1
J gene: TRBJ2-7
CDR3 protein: CASSEFNEQYF

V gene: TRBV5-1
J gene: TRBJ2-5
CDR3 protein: CASSSGGGGALETQYF

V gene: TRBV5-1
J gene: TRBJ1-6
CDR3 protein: CASSLSAREGSPLHF

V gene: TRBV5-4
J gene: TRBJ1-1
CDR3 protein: CASNRPDSVTEAFF

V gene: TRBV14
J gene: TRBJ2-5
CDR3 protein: CASSRTSGEETQYF

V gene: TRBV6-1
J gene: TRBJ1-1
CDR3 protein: CASSEVPVSTEAFF

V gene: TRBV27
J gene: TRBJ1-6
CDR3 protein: CASSLGTTYNSPLHF

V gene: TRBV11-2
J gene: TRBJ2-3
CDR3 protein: CASSPTSGITDTQYF

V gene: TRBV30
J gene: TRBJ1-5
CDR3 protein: CAWSVGGNSNQPQHF

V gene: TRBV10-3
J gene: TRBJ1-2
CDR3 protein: CAISGPGQGDGYTF

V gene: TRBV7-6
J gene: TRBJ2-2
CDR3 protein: CASRGRGVTGELFF

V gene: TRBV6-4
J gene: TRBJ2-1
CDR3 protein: CASSTLAGDLNEQFF

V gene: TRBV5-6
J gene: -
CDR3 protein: CASTPGQVYSYEQYF

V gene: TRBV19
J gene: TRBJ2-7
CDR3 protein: CATHPSGGSYEQYF

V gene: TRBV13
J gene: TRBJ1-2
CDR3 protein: CASSENREWYGYTF

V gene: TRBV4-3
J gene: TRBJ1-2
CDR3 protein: CASSQADGNYGYTF

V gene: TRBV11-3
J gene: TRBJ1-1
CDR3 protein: CASSLVAGSTLNTEAFF

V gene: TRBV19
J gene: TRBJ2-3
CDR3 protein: CASSSGTDTQYF

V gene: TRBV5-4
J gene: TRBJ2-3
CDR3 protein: CASSSQGQGTDTQYF

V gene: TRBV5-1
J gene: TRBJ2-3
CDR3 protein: CASTVGGNWDGTDTQYF

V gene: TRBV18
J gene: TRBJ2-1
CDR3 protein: CASSPSGQGAYNEQFF

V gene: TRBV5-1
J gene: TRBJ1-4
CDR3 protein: CASSSEGTGEEKLFF

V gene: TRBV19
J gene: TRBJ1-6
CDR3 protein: CASSIATGTGDLPLHF

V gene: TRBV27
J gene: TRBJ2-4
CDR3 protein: CASSLSRGADIQYF

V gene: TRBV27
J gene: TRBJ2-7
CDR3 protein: CASTLRRAGAPYEQYF

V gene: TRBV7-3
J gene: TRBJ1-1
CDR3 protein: CASSLTGRGNTEAFF

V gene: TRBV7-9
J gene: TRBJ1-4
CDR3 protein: CASSPSMQLDEKLFF

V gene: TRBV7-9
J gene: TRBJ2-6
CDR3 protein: CASSLTSGGPGANVLTF

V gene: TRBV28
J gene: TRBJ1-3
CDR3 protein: CASSFHSRGPSGNTIYF

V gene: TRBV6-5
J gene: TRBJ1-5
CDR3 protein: CASSYSGPSQPQHF

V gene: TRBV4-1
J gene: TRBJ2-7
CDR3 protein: CASSLRTPGYEQYF

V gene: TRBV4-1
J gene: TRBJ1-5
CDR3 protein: CASSQTHQGTNQPQHF